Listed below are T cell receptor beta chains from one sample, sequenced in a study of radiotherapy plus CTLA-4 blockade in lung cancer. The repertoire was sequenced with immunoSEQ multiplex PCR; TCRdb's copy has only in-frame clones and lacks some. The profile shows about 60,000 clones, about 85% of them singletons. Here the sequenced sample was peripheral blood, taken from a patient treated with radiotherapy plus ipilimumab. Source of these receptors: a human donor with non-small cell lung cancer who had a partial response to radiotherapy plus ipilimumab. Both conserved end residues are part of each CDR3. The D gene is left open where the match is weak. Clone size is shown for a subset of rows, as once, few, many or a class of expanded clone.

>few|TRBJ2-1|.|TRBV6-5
TGTGCCAGCAGTCCCCCTTTACGGAATGAGCAGTTCTTC
CASSPPLRNEQFF
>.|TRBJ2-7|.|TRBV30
TGTGCCTGGAGTGTAGACAGCTCCTACGAGCAGTACTTC
CAWSVDSSYEQYF
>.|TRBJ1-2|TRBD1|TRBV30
TGTGCCTGGAGCCCCGACAGGGGGAACGGCTACACCTTC
CAWSPDRGNGYTF
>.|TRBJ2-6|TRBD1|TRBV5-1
TGCGCCAGCAGCTCAGGGACAGGGGGCTCTGGGGCCAACGTCCTGACTTTC
CASSSGTGGSGANVLTF
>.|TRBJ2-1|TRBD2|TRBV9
TGTGCCAGCAGCGTAGAATCTAGCGGGTACTACAATGAGCAGTTCTTC
CASSVESSGYYNEQFF
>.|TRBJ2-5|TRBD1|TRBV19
TGTGCCAGTAGTAGGGGGGACAGGGGTTGGGGAGAGACCCAGTACTTC
CASSRGDRGWGETQYF
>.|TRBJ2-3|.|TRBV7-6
TGTGCCAGCAGCCTACAGGCTAGCACAGATACGCAGTATTTT
CASSLQASTDTQYF
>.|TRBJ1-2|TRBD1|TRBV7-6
TGTGCCAGCAGCCTCCGGGACAGGGGCAACTATGGCTACACCTTC
CASSLRDRGNYGYTF
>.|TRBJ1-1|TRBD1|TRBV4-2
TGTGCCAGCAGCCAGGGGACAGGGGTGAACACTGAAGCTTTCTTT
CASSQGTGVNTEAFF
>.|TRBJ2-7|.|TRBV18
TGTGCCAGCTCTCTTAGCCCCGAAGGCTACGAGCAGTACTTC
CASSLSPEGYEQYF
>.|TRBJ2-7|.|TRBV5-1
TGCGCCAGCAGCTTGGTGCCAGACAACTCCTACGAGCAGTACTTC
CASSLVPDNSYEQYF
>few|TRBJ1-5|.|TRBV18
TGTGCCAGCTCACCACAGGGGCTTTCCAATCAGCCCCAGCATTTT
CASSPQGLSNQPQHF
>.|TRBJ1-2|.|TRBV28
TGTGCCAGCAGTTTAAGCCTCGAAGCTAAGTACACCTTC
CASSLSLEAKYTF
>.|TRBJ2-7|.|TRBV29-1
TGCAGCGTCCTTGCCTACGAGCAGTACTTC
CSVLAYEQYF
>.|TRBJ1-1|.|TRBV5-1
TGCGCCAGCAGACCCCAAAGTGAACTCATGAACACTGAAGCTTTCTTT
CASRPQSELMNTEAFF
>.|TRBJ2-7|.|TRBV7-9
TGTGCCAGCAGCCCTTCGGGGTCCCTTTTTCCCTACGAGCAGTACTTC
CASSPSGSLFPYEQYF
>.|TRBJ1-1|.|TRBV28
TGTGCCAGCAGTTTATCGGGGGGTAGGACTGAAGCTTTCTTT
CASSLSGGRTEAFF
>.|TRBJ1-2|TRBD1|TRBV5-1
TGCGCCAGCAGCGGTGGCGGGACAGACTACTATGGCTACACCTTC
CASSGGGTDYYGYTF
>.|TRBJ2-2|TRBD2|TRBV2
TGTGCCAGCAGGGTACTAGCGGGAGGTTCCGCCGGGGAGCTGTTTTTT
CASRVLAGGSAGELFF
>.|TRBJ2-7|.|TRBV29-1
TGCAGCCCTACGGGTGGGAGGCCCTCCTACGAGCAGTACTTC
CSPTGGRPSYEQYF
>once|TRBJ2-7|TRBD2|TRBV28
TGTGCCAGCAGTAGCCCAAAAGCGGGAGCTGGCTACGAGCAGTACTTC
CASSSPKAGAGYEQYF
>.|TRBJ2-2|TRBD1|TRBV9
TGTGCCAGCAGCGTGGGACAGGTTGGGGAGCTGTTTTTT
CASSVGQVGELFF
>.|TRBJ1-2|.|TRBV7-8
TGTGCCAGCAGCTCAGGGGTTGTGAGTTATGGCTACACCTTC
CASSSGVVSYGYTF
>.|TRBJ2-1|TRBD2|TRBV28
TGTGCCAGCAGTTTATCCGGGGGGAGGAATGAGCAGTTCTTC
CASSLSGGRNEQFF
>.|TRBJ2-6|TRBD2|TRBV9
TGTGCCAGCAGCGAATCTAGCGGGAGCTTTACTGGGGCCAACGTCCTGACTTTC
CASSESSGSFTGANVLTF
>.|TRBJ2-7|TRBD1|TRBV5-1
TGCGCCAGCAGCCAGTTTACAGGGGCGACGGGAGAGCAGTACTTC
CASSQFTGATGEQYF
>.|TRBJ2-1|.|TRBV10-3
TGTGCCATCAAAGGCCCGGGAGTGGGGGAGCAGTTCTTC
CAIKGPGVGEQFF
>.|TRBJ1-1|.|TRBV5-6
TGTGCCAGCAGCTTGGGGGGCATTTCCATGAACACTGAAGCTTTCTTT
CASSLGGISMNTEAFF
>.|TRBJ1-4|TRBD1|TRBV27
TGTGCCAGCAGTTTTACAGGGGGCAGGGGTGAAAAACTGTTTTTT
CASSFTGGRGEKLFF
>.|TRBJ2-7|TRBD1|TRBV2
TGTGCCAGCAGTGGACAGGGTCATTCATCCGAGCAGTACTTC
CASSGQGHSSEQYF
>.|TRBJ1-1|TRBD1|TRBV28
TGTGCCAGCAGTTTAGCAGGGGGTTTCACTGAAGCTTTCTTT
CASSLAGGFTEAFF
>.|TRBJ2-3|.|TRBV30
TGTGCCTGGGGTCGGAGGGGGCGGGATACGCAGTATTTT
CAWGRRGRDTQYF
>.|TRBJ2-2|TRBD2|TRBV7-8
TGTGCCAGCAGCTTGTCCACTGCCCCTACACTAGCGGGAGGGAGAACGGCCGGGGAGCTGTTTTTT
CASSLSTAPTLAGGRTAGELFF
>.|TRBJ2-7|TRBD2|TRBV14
TGTGCCAGCAGCCAAGTGGGGGGGTCCCCCGGGGAGCAGTACTTC
CASSQVGGSPGEQYF
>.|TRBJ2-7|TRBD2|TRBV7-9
TGTGCCAGCAGCTTAGCGGGACTAGGAGGAGCGGGGGAGCAGTACTTC
CASSLAGLGGAGEQYF
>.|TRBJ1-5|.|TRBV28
TGTGCCAGCAGTTCGGAGACGAGGAGCAATCAGCCCCAGCATTTT
CASSSETRSNQPQHF
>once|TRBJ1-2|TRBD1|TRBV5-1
TGCGCCAGCAGCTTGGAGGGACAGGGTTATGGCTACACCTTC
CASSLEGQGYGYTF
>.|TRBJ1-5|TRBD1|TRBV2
TGTGCCAGCAAGGGGACAGGGCGTAATCAGCCCCAGCATTTT
CASKGTGRNQPQHF
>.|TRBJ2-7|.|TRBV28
TGTGCCACCAATTTAGGGGGGGTCGACGAGCAGTACTTC
CATNLGGVDEQYF
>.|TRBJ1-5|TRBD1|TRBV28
TGTGCCAGCAGACGCGCTTTATTACAGGGGACGCAGCCCCAGCATTTT
CASRRALLQGTQPQHF
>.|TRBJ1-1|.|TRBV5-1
TGCGCCAGCAGCGGAGGGGTATTGGACACTGAAGCTTTCTTT
CASSGGVLDTEAFF
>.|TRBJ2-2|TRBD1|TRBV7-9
TGTGCCAGCAGCTTCGACAGGGGGATCGGCACCGGGGAGCTGTTTTTT
CASSFDRGIGTGELFF
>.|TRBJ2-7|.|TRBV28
TGTGCCAGCAGTCCTCGGGACTTAACCATCTCCTACGAGCAGTACTTC
CASSPRDLTISYEQYF
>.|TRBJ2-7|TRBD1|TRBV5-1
TGCGCCAGCAGCGAGGGACAGGGGTCCTCCTCCTACGAGCAGTACTTC
CASSEGQGSSSYEQYF
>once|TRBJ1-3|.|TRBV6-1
TGTGCCAGCAGTGCAGGGCGCGGAAACACCATATATTTT
CASSAGRGNTIYF
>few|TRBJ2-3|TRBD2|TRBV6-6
TGTGCCACAGGACTAGCGGGAGGAGATACGCAGTATTTT
CATGLAGGDTQYF
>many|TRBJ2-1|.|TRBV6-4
TGTGCCAGCAGCCCAAACGGGGGCAATGAGCAGTTCTTC
CASSPNGGNEQFF
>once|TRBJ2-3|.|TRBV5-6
TGTGCCAGCAGCTTGGGGGCTGGCACAGATACGCAGTATTTT
CASSLGAGTDTQYF
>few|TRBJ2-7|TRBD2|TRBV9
TGTGCCAGCAGCCCCGGCAGCGCCAGCCCCGTACTAGCGGACTTC
CASSPGSASPVLADF
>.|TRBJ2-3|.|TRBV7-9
TGTGCCAGCAGCTTAGGGACAGCAGATACGCAGTATTTT
CASSLGTADTQYF
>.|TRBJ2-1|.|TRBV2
TGTGCCAGCAGTGAATTCGGGAGAGCCTACAATGAGCAGTTCTTC
CASSEFGRAYNEQFF